Each of the 30 T cell receptor beta chains below was sequenced from the same sample in a study of blood T cell repertoires in COVID-19. The table came from immunoSEQ multiplex PCR; TCRdb's copy has only in-frame clones and leaves some out. Of some 77,000 clones in the sample, around 87% were seen once. Input material: peripheral blood. The receptor source for this set is a woman at least 80 years old with active or convalescent COVID-19.

This sequence joins TRBV28 and TRBJ1-4, with 7 nucleotides matching TRBD1. The CDR3 is made up of 16 amino acids. After removal of 7 bases from V and 1 base from J, the junction contained 9 bases not matched to a gene. Per the germline V gene, CDR1 is MDHEN and CDR2 is SYDVKM. The CDR3 nucleotides read TGTGCCAGCACCTTGGCAGGGGGGCTAACTAATGAAAAACTGTTTTTT. Its protein is CASTLAGGLTNEKLFF.

V is TRBV18 and J is TRBJ2-7; D gene uncertain. Trimming took 3 bases from V and 2 from J, leaving 8 bases between them. The CDR3 covers 13 residues. Germline V gene lookup returns CDR1 KGHSH and CDR2 LQKENI. This CDR3 reads CASSPTETYEQYF. The DNA of the CDR3 is TGTGCCAGCTCACCCACGGAGACCTACGAGCAGTACTTC.

The chain carries TRBV5-6 and TRBJ1-6, with D hard to call. The CDR3 is 13 residues long. With 1 base removed from V and 10 bases from J, the gap between germline ends came to 9 bases. Germline values: CDR1 SGHDT, CDR2 YYEEEE. This CDR3 is CASSLISGSPLHF. The CDR3 bases are TGTGCCAGCAGCTTGATTAGCGGGTCACCCCTCCACTTT.

The chain employs TRBV28 and TRBJ2-5; maybe TRBD1 (6 bases). V lost 3 bases and J 1 base, leaving 12 bases between the germline ends. This CDR3 is built from 15 residues. The germline V gene has CDR1 MDHEN and CDR2 SYDVKM. CDR3 sequence (DNA): TGTGCCAGCAGTTTCGAGGACAGTTTCCAAGAGACCCAGTACTTC. Its translation is CASSFEDSFQETQYF.

The J gene is TRBJ2-2, the V gene TRBV4-2, with 14 bases lining up with TRBD2. CDR1 is LGHNA, CDR2 YNFKEQ, per germline. The CDR3 totals 20 residues. V was clipped by 4 bases and J by 2 bases; unmatched bases: 12. CDR3 DNA sequence: TGTGCCAGCAGCCGCGAAAGGCCGACTAGCGGGAGGGCTAACACCGGGGAGCTGTTTTTT. Translating it yields CASSRERPTSGRANTGELFF.

The V and J genes are TRBV7-6 and TRBJ2-7; the D gene is possibly TRBD1 (5 bases). Germline assignment: CDR1 SGHVS and CDR2 FNYEAQ. With 5 bases removed from V and 3 bases from J, the gap between germline ends came to 11 bases. The CDR3 covers 13 residues. The CDR3 DNA reads as TGTGCCAGCAGCCCCCAGGACATCTACGAGCAGTACTTC. It is translated as CASSPQDIYEQYF.

V and J are TRBV7-6 and TRBJ2-1; 7 bases align to TRBD2. Germline V gene lookup returns CDR1 SGHVS and CDR2 FNYEAQ. The CDR3 runs 16 residues. The junction had 5 bases not matched to a gene; V was cut back by 2 bases and J by 1 base. DNA for the CDR3: TGTGCCAGCAGCTTATGGCAAGCGGGATCCTACAATGAGCAGTTCTTC. Its protein product is CASSLWQAGSYNEQFF.

V usage is TRBV23-1 and J usage is TRBJ2-1, with 9 bases fitting TRBD2. TRBV23-1 is flagged as an ORF with uncertain function. There are 15 residues in the CDR3. Losses at the gene ends were 2 bases for V and 7 bases for J; bases not matched to a gene: 6. In DNA, the CDR3 is TGCGCCAGCAGTCAAAGGGCTAGCGGGAAAAATGAGCAGTTCTTC. It encodes CASSQRASGKNEQFF.

V and J are TRBV18 and TRBJ2-7; TRBD2 agrees at 9 bases. This CDR3 has 15 residues. V shed 5 bases and J 2 bases; nucleotides not matched to a gene: 7. Per the germline V gene, CDR1 is KGHSH and CDR2 is LQKENI. CDR3 sequence: CASSRASGDTYEQYF. CDR3 coding DNA: TGTGCCAGCTCAAGAGCTAGCGGGGATACCTACGAGCAGTACTTC.

This clone occurred once. The chain carries TRBV2 and TRBJ1-2; D is perhaps TRBD1 (6 bases). V was shortened by 4 bases and J by 1 base, with 10 bases between the two germline ends. CDR1 and CDR2 from the germline V gene are SNHLY and FYNNEI. The CDR3 extends over 14 amino acids. The CDR3, as DNA: TGTGCCAGCAGTGTTGGACAGTTTAACTATGGCTACACCTTC. Amino acids: CASSVGQFNYGYTF.

This chain joins TRBV11-2 and TRBJ1-1; tentative D call: TRBD1 (5 bases). Germline V gene sequence: CDR1 SGHAT, CDR2 FQNNGV. V was pared by 5 bases and J by 3 bases, with 10 bases between. The CDR3 is 13 amino acids. The CDR3 is CASSPAGYTEAFF. CDR3 DNA sequence: TGTGCCAGCAGCCCTGCAGGGTACACTGAAGCTTTCTTT.

The chain employs TRBV7-9 and TRBJ2-1; D perhaps matches TRBD1 (5 bases). The CDR3 is made up of 14 amino acids. Trimming cost V 0 bases and J 9 bases, with 12 bases left between them. Per germline, CDR1 SEHNR and CDR2 FQNEAQ (reference sequence). CDR3 coding DNA: TGTGCCAGCAGCTTAGCCCAGGGTAGGGCTGAGCAGTTCTTC. This encodes CASSLAQGRAEQFF.

This chain joins TRBV18 and TRBJ1-3, with D possibly being TRBD1 (5 bases). Between the trimmed V and J ends, which lost 2 bases and 2 bases, there was a span of 13 bases. CDR1 is KGHSH, CDR2 LQKENI, per germline. This CDR3 spans 16 amino acids. For the CDR3, the DNA is TGTGCCAGCTCACCAATACCTTCGGGGGCTGGAAACACCATATATTTT. Its translation is CASSPIPSGAGNTIYF.

CDR3 region: CASSQGAKTGLTYEQYF. The CDR3 coding sequence is TGCGCCAGCAGCCAAGGGGCTAAGACAGGGTTAACCTACGAGCAGTACTTC. The V and J genes are TRBV4-3 and TRBJ2-7; 7 positions match TRBD1. This CDR3 spans 17 amino acids. J lost 2 bases, V lost 1 base, and 11 bases had no gene match. Per the germline V gene, CDR1 is LGHNA and CDR2 is YSLEER.

The chain joins TRBV7-2 to TRBJ2-2; the match to TRBD2 covers 9 bases. Germline V CDR1 and CDR2: SGHTA, FQGNSA. V shed 5 bases and J 7 bases; nucleotides not matched to a gene: 14. This CDR3 region has 17 residues. The CDR3 DNA follows: TGTGCCAGCAGCCCCCGCGGGGGGGAGGGCCGGGTCGGGGAGCTGTTTTTT. Amino acids: CASSPRGGEGRVGELFF. Together with reference TRBV7-2 and TRBJ2-2, the CDR3 gives the full variable domain: GAGVSQSPSNKVTEKGKDVELRCDPISGHTALYWYRQSLGQGLEFLIYFQGNSAPDKSGLPSDRFSAERTGGSVSTLTIQRTQQEDSAVYLCASSPRGGEGRVGELFFGEGSRLTVL.

This clone was seen once. V usage is TRBV7-9 and J usage is TRBJ2-1; no clear D gene. The CDR3 runs to 15 residues. V was clipped by 5 bases and J by 7 bases, with 18 bases between them. Germline values: CDR1 SEHNR, CDR2 FQNEAQ (reference sequence). The CDR3 is CASSPSGPMVNEQFF. The CDR3 nucleotides read TGTGCCAGCAGCCCTTCTGGCCCGATGGTGAATGAGCAGTTCTTC. Filled out from reference TRBV7-9 and TRBJ2-1, the complete variable domain reads DTGVSQNPRHKITKRGQNVTFRCDPISEHNRLYWYRQTLGQGPEFLTYFQNEAQLEKSRLLSDRFSAERPKGSFSTLEIQRTEQGDSAMYLCASSPSGPMVNEQFFGPGTRLTVL.

The J gene is TRBJ2-7, the V gene TRBV24-1; 9 nucleotides align to TRBD2. The CDR3 is made up of 14 amino acids. The ends lost 8 bases at V and 2 bases at J; junction bases unmatched: 6. CDR1 is KGHDR and CDR2 is SFDVKD in the germline V gene. CDR3 sequence (DNA): TGTGCCACCACCCGGGGGACTAGCACCTACGAGCAGTACTTC. It translates to CATTRGTSTYEQYF.

The CDR3 loop is CASSPRTVYEQFF. The CDR3 DNA reads as TGTGCCAGCAGTCCAAGGACAGTGTATGAGCAGTTCTTC. The chain joins TRBV27 to TRBJ2-1; tentative D call: TRBD1 (6 bases). Trimming took 5 bases from V and 8 from J, leaving 13 bases between them. Germline V lookup: CDR1 MNHEY, CDR2 SMNVEV (reference sequence). The length of the CDR3 is 13 residues.

This chain connects TRBV19 to TRBJ1-1; TRBD1 might be the D (5 bases). Germline V lookup: CDR1 LNHDA, CDR2 SQIVND (reference sequence). This CDR3 is built from 14 residues. Trimming took off 5 bases at V and 0 bases at J, with 10 bases between the two ends. CDR3 bases: TGTGCCAGTAGTTCAAGGGGCGTGAACACTGAAGCTTTCTTT. Its translation is CASSSRGVNTEAFF.

The chain joins TRBV4-1 to TRBJ2-2; unclear D gene. This CDR3 has 15 residues. The germline V gene has CDR1 MGHRA and CDR2 YSYEKL. The V gene lost 0 bases and the J gene lost 6 bases, with 11 bases spanning the gap. The DNA of the CDR3 is TGCGCCAGCAGCCAAGATAGAGGCGTCTCCGGGGAGCTGTTTTTT. Amino acid sequence: CASSQDRGVSGELFF.

The chain is built from TRBV3-1 (or the pseudogene TRBV3-2) and TRBJ2-1; D might be TRBD1 (6 bases). The ends were cut back, 0 bases at V and 0 bases at J, with 18 bases in the middle. The CDR3 totals 19 residues. CDR1 and CDR2 from the germline V gene are LGHDT and YNNKEL (reference sequence). The CDR3 nucleotides are TGTGCCAGCAGCCAAGATGTATACAGGGCCCCAAGCTCCTACAATGAGCAGTTCTTC. Translation: CASSQDVYRAPSSYNEQFF.

This clone appeared once. J is TRBJ2-2 and V is TRBV5-1; tentatively, D is TRBD2 (5 bases). Trimming cost V 0 bases and J 6 bases, with 15 bases left between them. This CDR3 contains 16 residues. The germline gives CDR1 SGHRS, CDR2 YFSETQ. This chain's CDR3 is CASSLALAVGSGELFF. CDR3 nucleotides: TGCGCCAGCAGCTTGGCCCTAGCCGTCGGTTCCGGGGAGCTGTTTTTT.

V gene TRBV6-5 combines with J gene TRBJ2-1, with 7 bases aligning to TRBD2. V lost 8 bases to trimming and J lost 5 bases; unmatched junction nucleotides: 9. The CDR3 totals 14 residues. The germline V gene encodes CDR1 MNHEY and CDR2 SVGAGI. CDR3 nucleotides: TGTGCCAGCGGGGGGGACCCGGGTAACAATGAGCAGTTCTTC. It codes for CASGGDPGNNEQFF.

The rearrangement joins TRBV7-2 to TRBJ2-7, with 7 bases aligning to TRBD2. This CDR3 contains 15 residues. Per the germline V gene, CDR1 is SGHTA and CDR2 is FQGNSA. J was trimmed by 0 bases and V by 5 bases; bases with no gene match: 7. The CDR3 here is CASSPKTSASYEQYF. CDR3 in DNA: TGTGCCAGCAGCCCAAAAACTAGCGCCTCCTACGAGCAGTACTTC.

The CDR3 nucleotides are TGCGCCAGCAGCCCGGGCACAGATACGCAGTATTTT. Residues: CASSPGTDTQYF. V usage is TRBV5-1 and J usage is TRBJ2-3; D unclear. From germline, CDR1 is SGHRS and CDR2 YFSETQ. V lost 4 bases to trimming and J lost 1 base, with 4 bases between them. This CDR3 comprises 12 residues.

This chain uses TRBV9 with TRBJ2-1, with D unresolved. Germline V lookup: CDR1 SGDLS, CDR2 YYNGEE. This CDR3 contains 15 residues. V gave up 1 base and J gave up 0 bases, with 8 bases separating them. CDR3 in amino acids: CASSVFGNSYNEQFF. CDR3 sequence (DNA): TGTGCCAGCAGCGTATTCGGTAACTCCTACAATGAGCAGTTCTTC.

The chain is built from TRBV5-1 and TRBJ2-1; the match to TRBD1 covers 8 bases. Losses at the gene ends were 6 bases for V and 7 bases for J; bases not matched to a gene: 12. This CDR3 is built from 15 residues. Germline lookup yields CDR1 SGHRS and CDR2 YFSETQ. The CDR3: CASTRAGGFTNEQFF. The CDR3 DNA sequence: TGCGCCAGCACTAGGGCAGGGGGCTTTACAAATGAGCAGTTCTTC.

The chain employs TRBV7-8 and TRBJ2-5, with D possibly matching TRBD2 (5 bases). The germline CDR1 and CDR2 sequences are SGHVS and FQNEAQ. V lost 5 bases, J lost 9 bases, and 13 bases lay in between. The CDR3 extends over 12 amino acids. The CDR3 sequence: CASSPRAGAQYF. Here the CDR3 DNA reads TGTGCCAGCAGCCCAAGGGCGGGTGCCCAGTACTTC.

The chain carries TRBV18 and TRBJ2-2; 9 nucleotides align to TRBD2. The junction had 14 bases not matched to a gene; V was cut back by 6 bases and J by 0 bases. Germline V CDR1 and CDR2: KGHSH, LQKENI. This CDR3 is 19 amino acids long. The DNA of the CDR3 is TGTGCCAGCTCTCCGATAGCGGGAGAGTGGCCCTCGAACACCGGGGAGCTGTTTTTT. As protein: CASSPIAGEWPSNTGELFF.

The chain uses TRBV5-1 and TRBJ2-2; D gene ambiguous. Per the germline V gene, CDR1 is SGHRS and CDR2 is YFSETQ. Trimming pared 0 bases from V and 4 bases from J, leaving 4 bases between. CDR3 length equals 13 residues. The CDR3 loop is CASSLDSTGELFF. CDR3 in DNA: TGCGCCAGCAGCTTGGACAGCACCGGGGAGCTGTTTTTT.